This T cell receptor beta chain was captured by sequencing in a study of T cell responses to AZD1222 COVID-19 vaccine. Sequencing was performed with immunoSEQ multiplex PCR; in TCRdb, only in-frame clones are kept and a portion is missing. The data hold about 140,000 clones, with roughly 92% observed a single time. Germline V CDR1 and CDR2: WNHNN, SYGVQD (reference sequence). The CDR3 runs to 15 residues. The V end lost 7 bases, the J end lost 5 bases, and 20 bases lay between the germline ends. Study-wide findings and caveats: Two AZD1222 administrations were followed by greater Spike-specific TCR breadth and depth. Donors were chiefly white British, with a greater number of females, and clonal diversity was perhaps underestimated. Every sample of the repertoires postdated the peak T cell response. CD4 TCRs associated with vaccination spanned spike, dominating at 160-218 and 743-854.

To note about this clone: What it recognizes is unknown.

Material: peripheral blood, obtained on day 0 of AZD1222 vaccination. The receptor comes from an adult in good health. The gene calls are TRBV10-1 and TRBJ1-1; D might be TRBD1 (5 bases). CDR3 DNA: TGCGCCAGCAATCGACCAGGCCGGGGCGGTACTGAAGCTTTCTTT. It yields the protein CASNRPGRGGTEAFF.